Below are 9 T cell receptor beta chains sequenced from a single sample in a study of blood T cells in healthy people across ages. A J-beta primer mix and a sample-barcoded 5' primer were used in a second PCR of roughly 6 to 11 cycles. TCRdb called the 5' RACE reads again in MiXCR, with one record for every CDR3 protein. The sample has about 1.5 million distinct CDR3 sequences, approximately 42% seen once. The sequenced sample consisted of blood. All receptors come from a woman younger than 35 in good health.

The chain recombines TRBV4-1 with TRBJ1-3; 12 nucleotides line up with TRBD1. The CDR3 is 15 residues long. The V gene's germline CDR1 is MGHRA and CDR2 YSYEKL. The J segment lost 7 bases and the V segment lost 5 bases, leaving 6 bases of the junction unmatched. CDR3 nucleotides: TGCGCCAGCAGCGCCCGGGACAGGGGGCTGAACACCATATATTTT. This translates into CASSARDRGLNTIYF.

This clonotype was observed a few times. The chain employs TRBV6-6 and TRBJ2-7; no firm D call. The CDR3 extends over 14 amino acids. V dropped 10 bases and J dropped 0 bases, with 16 bases sitting between them. Germline V gives CDR1 MNHNY, CDR2 SVGAGI (reference sequence). This CDR3 reads CATPRGESSYEQYF. CDR3 DNA sequence: TGTGCCACCCCTAGAGGAGAGAGCTCCTACGAGCAGTACTTC.

The chain uses TRBV4-3 and TRBJ2-1, with 10 nucleotides matching TRBD1. This CDR3 has 17 amino acids. The germline V gene has CDR1 LGHNA and CDR2 YSLEER. V shed 6 bases, J shed 5 bases, and the junction held 13 bases outside the gene matches. The CDR3 loop reads CASSPVLGDRGHNEQFF. The CDR3 DNA sequence: TGCGCCAGCAGTCCAGTTTTGGGGGACAGGGGTCACAATGAGCAGTTCTTC.

This clonotype was detected a few times. The gene calls are TRBV20-1 and TRBJ2-1; 10 bases agree with TRBD2. CDR3 length: 15 amino acids. V was pared by 0 bases and J by 8 bases, with 7 bases of the junction left unmatched. Looked up from germline, CDR1 is DFQATT and CDR2 is SNEGSKA (reference sequence). The CDR3 nucleotides read TGCAGTGCTAGAGATACGCTAGCGGGGGTATATGAGCAGTTCTTC. Translated: CSARDTLAGVYEQFF.

The chain carries TRBV27 and TRBJ2-7, with 9 bases matching TRBD2. Germline CDR1 and CDR2: MNHEY and SMNVEV (reference sequence). CDR3 length: 16 residues. V lost 2 bases to trimming and J lost 4 bases; unmatched junction nucleotides: 9. The CDR3 region has the DNA TGTGCCAGCAGTTTAAAGGGGATAGCGGGGGCGTACGAGCAGTACTTC. It translates to CASSLKGIAGAYEQYF.

This chain connects TRBV2 to TRBJ2-1, with D perhaps TRBD2 (5 bases). Germline CDR1 SNHLY, CDR2 FYNNEI. CDR3 size: 12 residues. The ends were cut back, 4 bases at V and 12 bases at J, with 13 bases in the middle. The chain's CDR3 is CASSGTAQAQFF. CDR3 in DNA: TGTGCCAGCAGTGGGACTGCCCAGGCGCAGTTCTTC.

In its sample, this clonotype was seen a few times. This chain links TRBV20-1 with TRBJ1-5; D ambiguous. The germline gives CDR1 DFQATT, CDR2 SNEGSKA (reference sequence). The CDR3 has 14 residues. Trimming stripped 4 bases from V and 0 bases from J, with 10 bases between. For the CDR3, the DNA is TGCAGTGCTACGCAGAGCTATAGCAATCAGCCCCAGCATTTT. Translating gives CSATQSYSNQPQHF.

V is TRBV7-9 and J is TRBJ2-3; D tentatively reads TRBD1 or TRBD2 (5 bases each). Deletions cut 1 base from V and 7 bases from J, with 9 bases between. Germline CDR1 reads SEHNR; CDR2 reads FQNEAQ (reference sequence). The CDR3 has 13 amino acids. This chain's CDR3 is CASSLGDGYTQYF. The CDR3 coding sequence is TGTGCCAGCAGCTTAGGGGACGGATATACGCAGTATTTT.

The chain combines TRBV20-1 with TRBJ2-3, with D unclear. V lost 8 bases and J lost 1, with 10 bases in between. Germline V gene data show CDR1 as DFQATT and CDR2 as SNEGSKA (reference sequence). This CDR3 is 12 amino acids long. The CDR3 spells CSTTRGTDTQYF. The CDR3, as DNA: TGCAGTACTACGAGAGGCACAGATACGCAGTATTTT.